This TCR beta chain was retrieved from a study of blood T cells in healthy people across ages. On this clonotype itself: The antigen remains undetermined.

Primers used in a second PCR of about 7 to 12 cycles were a sample-barcoded 5' primer and a J-beta primer mix. TCRdb fed the 5' RACE reads into MiXCR, producing one record per CDR3 protein. The data hold about 570,000 distinct CDR3 sequences, with about 28% observed a single time. General study results and limits: Naive CD4+ cells and diversity were both higher in long-lived donors than in aged donors. Not knowing donor CMV status may have confounded expanded clonotype changes.

The V gene lost 3 bases and the J gene lost 3 bases, with 14 bases spanning the gap. The CDR3 is made up of 15 amino acids. The V gene's germline CDR1 is SGHRS and CDR2 YFSETQ. This sample was shared with a second study, whose subject was T cells of mothers and their children. That report adds: Per mother, over 9 million TCR beta CDR3 reads were obtained; per child, roughly 2.8 million. Related and unrelated pairs show similar shaping of TCR recombination output by thymic selection.

The chain carries TRBV5-1 and TRBJ2-3, with a weak D call TRBD2 (5 bases). The source is a boy younger than 10 in good health. Sequenced: blood. CDR3: CASSSERLATDTQYF. CDR3 coding DNA: TGCGCCAGCAGCTCGGAGAGGCTAGCTACAGATACGCAGTATTTT.